The rows below give T cell receptor beta chains drawn from one sample of a study of T cell clones after liver transplantation. Method: immunoSEQ multiplex PCR; TCRdb's copy keeps in-frame clones and lacks some. The sample holds 65,000 to 90,000 clones, around 90% seen once. The sequences come from CD4+ T cells from blood, collected before liver transplant. These receptors all stem from a human donor who received a liver transplant. Each CDR3 is given with its conserved first and last residue. A D gene is named only where the DNA matches it firmly. Not every row has a clone size; where given, it reads once, few, many or a size class.

v_gene	j_gene	len	d_gene	abundance	CDR3nt	CDR3aa
TRBV5-1	TRBJ1-4	15	TRBD1	.	TGCGCCAGCAGCATTTACAGGGGGCCTAATGAAAAACTGTTTTTT	CASSIYRGPNEKLFF
TRBV6-5	TRBJ2-1	15	TRBD2	.	TGTGCCAGCAGTCGGACTAGCGGGGGGCATAGCGAGCAGTTCTTC	CASSRTSGGHSEQFF
TRBV11-3	TRBJ2-3	16	.	.	TGTGCCAGCAGCTCAGGACTATCAACCTACGGAGATACGCAGTATTTT	CASSSGLSTYGDTQYF
TRBV6-1	TRBJ1-3	13	.	.	TGTGCCAGCGTTTCGACAGCTGGAAACACCATATATTTT	CASVSTAGNTIYF
TRBV23-1	TRBJ1-3	13	.	once	TGCGCCAGCAGTCAATCGCGTGGAAACACCATATATTTT	CASSQSRGNTIYF
TRBV28	TRBJ2-1	14	.	.	TGTGCCAGCACCCTCCCAGGACTACCTAATGAGCAGTTCTTC	CASTLPGLPNEQFF
TRBV11-2	TRBJ2-1	19	TRBD2	.	TGTGCCAGCAGCTGGACGACTAGCACTAGCGGGAGTATCAGCAATGAGCAGTTCTTC	CASSWTTSTSGSISNEQFF
TRBV29-1	TRBJ2-7	15	.	once	TGCAGCGTTGAAGTCAGCCGGGGGCGGAACTACGAGCAGTACTTC	CSVEVSRGRNYEQYF
TRBV7-3	TRBJ2-7	17	TRBD1	.	TGTGCCAGCAGCTTAGCCGCCGATACGGGACAGTCCTACGAGCAGTACTTC	CASSLAADTGQSYEQYF
TRBV6-5	TRBJ2-5	13	.	.	TGTGCCAGCAGTTCGACCCGTCCAGAGACCCAGTACTTC	CASSSTRPETQYF
TRBV19	TRBJ1-3	13	.	.	TGTGCAACGGCCCCCATCTCTGGAAACACCATATATTTT	CATAPISGNTIYF
TRBV5-8	TRBJ1-5	16	.	.	TGTGCCAGCAGCTTTCTCCGCGGCGGGGACAATCAGCCCCAGCATTTT	CASSFLRGGDNQPQHF
TRBV19	TRBJ2-7	16	.	.	TGTGCCAGTAGTCTGCACTCGGGCAGTACTAACTACGAGCAGTACTTC	CASSLHSGSTNYEQYF
TRBV6-5	TRBJ1-1	13	TRBD1	.	TGTGCCAGCAGTCGTGGGACAGGAGGCGAAGCTTTCTTT	CASSRGTGGEAFF
TRBV5-8	TRBJ1-4	13	.	once	TGTGCCAGCAGCTTGGTTCAGGGAGAAAAACTGTTTTTT	CASSLVQGEKLFF
TRBV29-1	TRBJ1-5	12	.	.	TGCAGCGCCGGAGGACAGAATCAGCCCCAGCATTTT	CSAGGQNQPQHF
TRBV18	TRBJ1-2	13	TRBD1	.	TGTGCCAGCTCAGAGGGACAGGTCTATGGCTACACCTTC	CASSEGQVYGYTF
TRBV9	TRBJ1-1	14	.	.	TGTGCCAGCAGCGTAGTAGTGGGCGAGGCTGAAGCTTTCTTT	CASSVVVGEAEAFF
TRBV6-1	TRBJ2-3	16	TRBD1	once	TGTGCCAGCAGTGAACTCTGGGGGCAGGGGGCATATACGCAGTATTTT	CASSELWGQGAYTQYF
TRBV19	TRBJ2-1	13	.	.	TGTGCCAGTAGTGGACAGTCTTGGGGAGGTGCGTTCTTC	CASSGQSWGGAFF
TRBV30	TRBJ1-4	14	TRBD1	.	TGTGCCTGGAGTGTAAGACAGGGGACTGAAAAACTGTTTTTT	CAWSVRQGTEKLFF
TRBV19	TRBJ1-4	14	.	.	TGTGCCAGTAGTATTCCGGGACGGAGTGAAAAACTGTTTTTT	CASSIPGRSEKLFF
TRBV7-3	TRBJ2-1	13	.	.	TGTGCCAGCAGCGCTGGGAACTACAATGAGCAGTTCTTC	CASSAGNYNEQFF
TRBV27	TRBJ1-1	12	.	.	TGTGCCAGCAGTAGGGTGAACACTGAAGCTTTCTTT	CASSRVNTEAFF